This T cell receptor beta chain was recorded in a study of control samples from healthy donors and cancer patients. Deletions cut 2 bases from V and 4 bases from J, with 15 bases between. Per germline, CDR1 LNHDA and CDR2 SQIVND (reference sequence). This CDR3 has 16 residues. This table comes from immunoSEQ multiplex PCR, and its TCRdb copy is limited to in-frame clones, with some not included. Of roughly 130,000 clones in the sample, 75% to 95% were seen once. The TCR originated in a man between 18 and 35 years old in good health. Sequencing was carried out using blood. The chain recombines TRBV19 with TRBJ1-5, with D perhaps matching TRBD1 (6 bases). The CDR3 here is CASSIRGAVGNQPQHF. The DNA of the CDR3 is TGTGCCAGTAGTATAAGGGGGGCAGTTGGGAATCAGCCCCAGCATTTT.